The 4 T cell receptor beta chains given below trace back to one sample, sequenced in a study of blood T cell repertoires in COVID-19. Produced via immunoSEQ multiplex PCR; TCRdb's table is partial and in-frame only. The sample has 150,000 to 200,000 clones; more than 60% are singletons. Sequences were obtained from peripheral blood. The origin of the receptors is a man in his 70s with acute or convalescent COVID-19.

This sequence joins TRBV24-1 and TRBJ2-1; 9 bases line up with TRBD2. V lost 5 bases and J lost 5; bases outside the gene matches: 12. Germline values: CDR1 KGHDR, CDR2 SFDVKD. The CDR3 extends over 17 amino acids. The CDR3 loop is CATSGVLAGADNNEQFF. As DNA, the CDR3 is TGTGCCACCAGTGGGGTATTAGCGGGAGCGGACAACAATGAGCAGTTCTTC.

This clone turned up a few times. This sequence joins TRBV7-9 and TRBJ1-6, with 7 bases identical to TRBD1. The junction had 5 bases not matched to a gene; V was cut back by 7 bases and J by 2 bases. Germline V lookup: CDR1 SEHNR, CDR2 FQNEAQ (reference sequence). The CDR3 loop spans 15 amino acids. This CDR3 reads CASTQGGAYNSPLHF. Here the CDR3 DNA reads TGTGCCAGCACCCAGGGGGGAGCCTATAATTCACCCCTCCACTTT.

The rearrangement links TRBV5-1 to TRBJ1-4; 9 bases line up with TRBD1. Per germline, CDR1 SGHRS and CDR2 YFSETQ. This CDR3 spans 16 amino acids. Trimming removed 2 bases from V and 4 bases from J; junction bases left unmatched: 6. Here the CDR3 reads CASSFQPGQGNEKLFF. The CDR3 nucleotides read TGCGCCAGCAGCTTTCAACCGGGACAGGGTAATGAAAAACTGTTTTTT.

Only a few counts were recorded for this clone. The V call is TRBV28, the J call TRBJ1-1; D is unresolved. The CDR3 totals 12 residues. V was shortened by 1 base and J by 10 bases, with 10 bases between the two germline ends. The germline CDR1 and CDR2 sequences are MDHEN and SYDVKM. Here the CDR3 DNA reads TGTGCCAGCAGTTTATCCGGGTTTGGAGCTTTCTTT. Translation gives CASSLSGFGAFF.